These T cell receptor beta chains were read from a single sample in a study of T cell repertoires in cytomegalovirus infection. TCRdb redid the calling of the reads with MiXCR, one entry per CDR3 protein. The table has under 200,000 distinct CDR3 sequences, roughly 9.8% seen once; the top ten hold approximately 4.2%. The sequencing input was PBMCs. These receptors were taken from a human donor in good health (CMV status not recorded). Some clones in this sample may be carry-over from other donors' samples. CDR3s include the opening cysteine and the closing phenylalanine or tryptophan. D genes are given only for firm matches. Clone size, where shown, is once, few, many, or a class for clones that have expanded.

clone size: many; D gene: TRBD1; J gene: TRBJ1-4; V gene: TRBV7-9; CDR3 DNA: TGTGCCAGCAGCCCTCCGACAGGGGTCGAAAAACTGTTTTTT; CDR3 protein: CASSPPTGVEKLFF
clone size: many; D gene: -; J gene: TRBJ2-3; V gene: TRBV7-2; CDR3 DNA: TGTGCCAGCAGCTTATCCGCTACGCCTCCTGTTGATACGCAGTATTTT; CDR3 protein: CASSLSATPPVDTQYF
clone size: once; D gene: -; J gene: TRBJ2-3; V gene: TRBV28; CDR3 DNA: TGTGCCAGCAGTGCGACGGGTCCTAGTTTAGCAGATACGCAGTATTTT; CDR3 protein: CASSATGPSLADTQYF
clone size: -; D gene: TRBD2; J gene: TRBJ2-1; V gene: TRBV20-1; CDR3 DNA: TGCAGTGCTAGAGGGCTAGCGGGTTCCTACAATGAGCAGTTCTTC; CDR3 protein: CSARGLAGSYNEQFF
clone size: many; D gene: -; J gene: TRBJ2-7; V gene: TRBV6-2/TRBV6-3; CDR3 DNA: TGTGCCAGCAGTCGCCCCCGGGCGGCCGAATACGAGCAGTACTTC; CDR3 protein: CASSRPRAAEYEQYF
clone size: many; D gene: TRBD1; J gene: TRBJ1-3; V gene: TRBV12-3/TRBV12-4; CDR3 DNA: TGTGCCAGCAACCGGGACAGAAACTCTGGAAACACCATATATTTT; CDR3 protein: CASNRDRNSGNTIYF
clone size: -; D gene: TRBD1; J gene: TRBJ1-2; V gene: TRBV6-6; CDR3 DNA: TGTGCCAGCAGGTCTACAGGGGGCAACTATGGCTACACCTTC; CDR3 protein: CASRSTGGNYGYTF
clone size: many; D gene: TRBD2; J gene: TRBJ2-5; V gene: TRBV7-2; CDR3 DNA: TGTGCCAGCAGCCCCCTAGCGGGAGGACTAGAGACCCAGTACTTC; CDR3 protein: CASSPLAGGLETQYF
clone size: many; D gene: TRBD2; J gene: TRBJ2-1; V gene: TRBV19; CDR3 DNA: TGTGCCAGTAGTATGATACTAGCGGGGCACAATGAGCAGTTCTTC; CDR3 protein: CASSMILAGHNEQFF
clone size: many; D gene: TRBD1; J gene: TRBJ1-6; V gene: TRBV4-1; CDR3 DNA: TGCGCCAGCAGCCAAGATTGGGACAGGGGGCACTCACCCCTCCACTTT; CDR3 protein: CASSQDWDRGHSPLHF
clone size: many; D gene: -; J gene: TRBJ1-1; V gene: TRBV7-2; CDR3 DNA: TGTGCCAGCAGCCCCCGGGACCGCACTGAAGCTTTCTTT; CDR3 protein: CASSPRDRTEAFF
clone size: -; D gene: -; J gene: TRBJ2-1; V gene: TRBV29-1; CDR3 DNA: TGCAGCGCTCGGGACTTCCAAGGCCATGAGCAGTTCTTC; CDR3 protein: CSARDFQGHEQFF
clone size: many; D gene: -; J gene: TRBJ1-4; V gene: TRBV6-6; CDR3 DNA: TGTGCCAGCAGACTTGATGGCGGGGAAGCGAATGAAAAACTGTTTTTT; CDR3 protein: CASRLDGGEANEKLFF
clone size: many; D gene: -; J gene: TRBJ1-2; V gene: TRBV5-5; CDR3 DNA: TGTGCCAGCAGCTTGGGGGGACCGATAACAGGGAGAATCGATGGCTACACCTTC; CDR3 protein: CASSLGGPITGRIDGYTF
clone size: -; D gene: -; J gene: TRBJ1-2; V gene: TRBV27; CDR3 DNA: TGTGCCAGCAGTCTTCGGGGAGGGAATGGCTACACCTTC; CDR3 protein: CASSLRGGNGYTF
clone size: few; D gene: TRBD1; J gene: TRBJ2-2; V gene: TRBV28; CDR3 DNA: TGTGCCAGCAGAACAACAGGGGGCGTAGGGGAGCTGTTTTTT; CDR3 protein: CASRTTGGVGELFF
clone size: -; D gene: TRBD1; J gene: TRBJ1-5; V gene: TRBV19; CDR3 DNA: TGTGCCAGTAGTACGGGGACAGGGTGGAATCAGCCCCAGCATTTT; CDR3 protein: CASSTGTGWNQPQHF
clone size: -; D gene: TRBD2; J gene: TRBJ2-7; V gene: TRBV7-9; CDR3 DNA: TGTGCCAGCAGCGGAATGGGCGGGGGAACAACCTACGAGCAGTACTTC; CDR3 protein: CASSGMGGGTTYEQYF
clone size: -; D gene: -; J gene: TRBJ1-1; V gene: TRBV30; CDR3 DNA: TGTGCCTGGAGTAACACTGGGCTGGGGGCTTCCGCTGAAGCTTTCTTT; CDR3 protein: CAWSNTGLGASAEAFF
clone size: -; D gene: TRBD1; J gene: TRBJ1-5; V gene: TRBV20-1; CDR3 DNA: TGCAGTGCTCAGGACAGGGCAAATCAGCCCCAGCATTTT; CDR3 protein: CSAQDRANQPQHF
clone size: many; D gene: -; J gene: TRBJ2-7; V gene: TRBV7-8; CDR3 DNA: TGTGCCAGCAGCACCCCGACAGGCGAGTCCTCCTACGAGCAGTACTTC; CDR3 protein: CASSTPTGESSYEQYF
clone size: many; D gene: -; J gene: TRBJ2-2; V gene: TRBV28; CDR3 DNA: TGTGCCTCAGCGCGAGATTCCGGGGAGCTGTTTTTT; CDR3 protein: CASARDSGELFF
clone size: -; D gene: TRBD1; J gene: TRBJ2-2; V gene: TRBV20-1; CDR3 DNA: TGCAGTGCTAGAACCGGGACAGGGGGTGTCGGCGGGGAGCTGTTTTTT; CDR3 protein: CSARTGTGGVGGELFF
clone size: many; D gene: -; J gene: TRBJ1-6; V gene: TRBV12-3/TRBV12-4; CDR3 DNA: TGTGCCAGCAGTTTAGCTGGGACTAATTCACCCCTCCACTTT; CDR3 protein: CASSLAGTNSPLHF
clone size: many; D gene: TRBD1; J gene: TRBJ1-2; V gene: TRBV5-6; CDR3 DNA: TGTGCCAGCAGCTTGGCCGGGACAGGGGACCTTGGCTACACCTTC; CDR3 protein: CASSLAGTGDLGYTF
clone size: -; D gene: TRBD2; J gene: TRBJ2-5; V gene: TRBV11-2; CDR3 DNA: TGTGCCAGCAGCTGGGGGGGGGTTGGGGAGACCCAGTACTTC; CDR3 protein: CASSWGGVGETQYF
clone size: -; D gene: TRBD1; J gene: TRBJ2-1; V gene: TRBV2; CDR3 DNA: TGTGCCAGTAACAGGGGCAATGAGCAGTTCTTC; CDR3 protein: CASNRGNEQFF
clone size: -; D gene: TRBD1; J gene: TRBJ1-5; V gene: TRBV6-6; CDR3 DNA: TGTGCCAGCAGTTTCGACAGGGCCAGTCAGCCCCAGCATTTT; CDR3 protein: CASSFDRASQPQHF
clone size: few; D gene: TRBD2; J gene: TRBJ2-1; V gene: TRBV30; CDR3 DNA: TGTGCCTGGATCCGGGGACTAGCGGCCTCCTCCTACAATGAGCAGTTCTTC; CDR3 protein: CAWIRGLAASSYNEQFF
clone size: -; D gene: TRBD2; J gene: TRBJ2-7; V gene: TRBV7-2; CDR3 DNA: TGTGCCAGCAGCCCCCTGGGACTAGCGGGGTCCTACGAGCAGTACTTC; CDR3 protein: CASSPLGLAGSYEQYF
clone size: many; D gene: -; J gene: TRBJ2-7; V gene: TRBV7-2; CDR3 DNA: TGTGCCAGCAGCCTAGTACGGGCCATGGCTGGCGAGCAGTACTTC; CDR3 protein: CASSLVRAMAGEQYF
clone size: few; D gene: -; J gene: TRBJ1-5; V gene: TRBV4-3; CDR3 DNA: TGCGCCAGCAGCCAAGATTTCGGGGTTCTTCAGCCCCAGCATTTT; CDR3 protein: CASSQDFGVLQPQHF
clone size: many; D gene: -; J gene: TRBJ2-7; V gene: TRBV7-2; CDR3 DNA: TGTGCCAGCAGCTTCTTTCAGGGCCCCTCCTACGAGCAGTACTTC; CDR3 protein: CASSFFQGPSYEQYF
clone size: few; D gene: -; J gene: TRBJ1-2; V gene: TRBV29-1; CDR3 DNA: TGCAGCGTTGAGAGGGGGAACTATGGCTACACCTTC; CDR3 protein: CSVERGNYGYTF
clone size: many; D gene: TRBD1; J gene: TRBJ2-7; V gene: TRBV12-3/TRBV12-4; CDR3 DNA: TGTGCCAGCAGTTTAGTAGAGAGGGGGCGCGAGCAGTACTTC; CDR3 protein: CASSLVERGREQYF
clone size: many; D gene: -; J gene: TRBJ1-5; V gene: TRBV7-2; CDR3 DNA: TGTGCCAGCAGCTTAGGGGGCGCTCAGCCCCAGCATTTT; CDR3 protein: CASSLGGAQPQHF
clone size: few; D gene: -; J gene: TRBJ1-2; V gene: TRBV11-2; CDR3 DNA: TGTGCCAGCAGCTTGCAGGGGCGGAACTATGGCTACACCTTC; CDR3 protein: CASSLQGRNYGYTF
clone size: few; D gene: TRBD2; J gene: TRBJ2-3; V gene: TRBV25-1; CDR3 DNA: TGTGCCAGCCGCAGCGGGAGGACAGATACGCAGTATTTT; CDR3 protein: CASRSGRTDTQYF
clone size: many; D gene: -; J gene: TRBJ2-7; V gene: TRBV7-2; CDR3 DNA: TGTGCCAGCAGCCCGGGCAGGGCGAACTACGAGCAGTACTTC; CDR3 protein: CASSPGRANYEQYF
clone size: few; D gene: -; J gene: TRBJ2-6; V gene: TRBV14; CDR3 DNA: TGTGCCAGCAGCCAAGCTCACCCTGGGGCCAACGTCCTGACTTTC; CDR3 protein: CASSQAHPGANVLTF
clone size: -; D gene: TRBD2; J gene: TRBJ2-1; V gene: TRBV7-6; CDR3 DNA: TGTGCCAGCAGCCCCAGCGGGGGAACCTACAATGAGCAGTTCTTC; CDR3 protein: CASSPSGGTYNEQFF
clone size: many; D gene: -; J gene: TRBJ1-1; V gene: TRBV7-2; CDR3 DNA: TGTGCCAGCAGCTACAGCAGGAACACTGAAGCTTTCTTT; CDR3 protein: CASSYSRNTEAFF
clone size: few; D gene: TRBD1; J gene: TRBJ2-1; V gene: TRBV4-3; CDR3 DNA: TGCGCCAGCAGCCGGACAGGAAACTACAATGAGCAGTTCTTC; CDR3 protein: CASSRTGNYNEQFF